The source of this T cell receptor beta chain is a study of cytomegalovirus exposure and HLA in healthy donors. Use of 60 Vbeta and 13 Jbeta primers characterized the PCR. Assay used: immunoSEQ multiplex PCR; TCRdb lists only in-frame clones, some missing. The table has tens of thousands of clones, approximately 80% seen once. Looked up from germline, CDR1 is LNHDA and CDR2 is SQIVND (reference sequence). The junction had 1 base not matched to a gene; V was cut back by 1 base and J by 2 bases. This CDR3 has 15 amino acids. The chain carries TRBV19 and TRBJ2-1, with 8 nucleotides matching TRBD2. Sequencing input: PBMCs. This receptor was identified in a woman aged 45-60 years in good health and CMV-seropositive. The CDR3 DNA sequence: TGTGCCAGTAGTATAGGACTAGCGCCCTACAATGAGCAGTTCTTC. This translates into CASSIGLAPYNEQFF.